These 3 T cell receptor beta chains originate from one sample sequenced in a study of identifying expanded T cells in peripheral blood. The protocol was immunoSEQ multiplex PCR, while the TCRdb copy is restricted to in-frame clones and leaves out a portion. The table includes around 99,000 clones, approximately 90% detected once. What was sequenced was blood. Receptors originate from a person aged 18 to 75 in good health.

This clone came up a few times. The rearrangement joins TRBV4-1 to TRBJ1-2; D unresolved. The CDR3 is 16 amino acids. CDR1 is MGHRA and CDR2 is YSYEKL in the germline V gene. Trimming took off 0 bases at V and 8 bases at J, with 19 bases between the two ends. In nucleotides, the CDR3 is TGCGCCAGCAGCCAAGATGTAAACGGCTTGGGTTTGGGCTACACCTTC. Translating it yields CASSQDVNGLGLGYTF.

The chain has TRBV4-3 and TRBJ1-2; TRBD1 is a possible D gene (6 bases). The germline gives CDR1 LGHNA, CDR2 YSLEER. Trimming shortened V by 0 bases and J by 7 bases, and 18 bases separated the two germline ends. The CDR3 extends over 16 amino acids. The DNA of the CDR3 is TGCGCCAGCAGCCAAGAAACAGGGAACTCCTTTATTGGCTACACCTTC. This sequence encodes CASSQETGNSFIGYTF.

This chain connects TRBV18 to TRBJ2-7, with TRBD2 matching 12 bases. Germline values: CDR1 KGHSH, CDR2 LQKENI. The CDR3 is 16 amino acids. The V and J ends lost 1 base and 4 bases, in that order; junction bases with no gene match: 5. CDR3 protein: CASSPQASGRVYEQYF. As DNA, the CDR3 is TGTGCCAGCTCACCACAGGCTAGCGGGAGGGTGTACGAGCAGTACTTC.